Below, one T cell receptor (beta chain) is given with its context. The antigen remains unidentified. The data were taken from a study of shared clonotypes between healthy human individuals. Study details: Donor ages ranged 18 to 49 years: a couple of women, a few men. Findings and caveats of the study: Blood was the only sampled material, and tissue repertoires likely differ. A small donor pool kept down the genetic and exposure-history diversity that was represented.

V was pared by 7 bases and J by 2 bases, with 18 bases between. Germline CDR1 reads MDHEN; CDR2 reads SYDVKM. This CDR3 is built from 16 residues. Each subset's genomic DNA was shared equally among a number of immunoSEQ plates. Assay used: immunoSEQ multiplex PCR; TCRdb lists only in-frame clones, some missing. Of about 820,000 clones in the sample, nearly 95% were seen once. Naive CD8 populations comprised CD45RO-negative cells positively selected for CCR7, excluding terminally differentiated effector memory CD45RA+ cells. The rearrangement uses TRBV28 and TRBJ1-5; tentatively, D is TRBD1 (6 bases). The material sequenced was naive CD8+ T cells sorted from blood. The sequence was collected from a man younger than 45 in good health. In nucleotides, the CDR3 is TGTGCCAGCATCAACCAAGACCGACAGGGCAATCAGCCCCAGCATTTT. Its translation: CASINQDRQGNQPQHF.